This T cell receptor beta chain was identified in a study of blood T cell repertoires in COVID-19. Whole-study context: There were acute and convalescent COVID-19 samples, and they came from the United States, Italy and Spain.

Source study methods: Amplification of reference gene primers provided the estimated nucleated cell counts. Assay used: immunoSEQ multiplex PCR; TCRdb lists only in-frame clones, some missing. For V, J and clone size, that table is used; D and trimming come from the DNA. The sample comprises tens of thousands of clones, around 77% of which are singletons, and over 2% rests with the top ten. The J segment lost 6 bases and the V segment lost 3 bases, leaving 4 bases of the junction unmatched. Germline-derived CDR1 and CDR2 are SGHNT and YYREEE (reference sequence). This CDR3 is built from 14 residues. Seattle's cohort entered during active infection and was followed longitudinally.

Material: peripheral blood. The sequence was obtained from a man aged 65-85 years with COVID-19, enrolled during active disease. The chain employs TRBV5-4 and TRBJ2-1, with 9 positions matching TRBD1. The chain's CDR3 is CASSSQDRGNEQFF. Written as DNA, the CDR3 is TGTGCCAGCAGCTCGCAGGACAGGGGCAATGAGCAGTTCTTC.